The 3 T cell receptor beta chains below come from one sample, sequenced in a study of memory CD4+ T cells and cytomegalovirus serostatus. Sequencing used immunoSEQ multiplex PCR; TCRdb keeps in-frame clones, though not all of them. This sample has tens of thousands of clones; 75% to 85% occur once, and the top ten carry 1% to 1.3%. The sort gate was single viable CD3+CD4+CD8-CD45RO+ cells for memory CD4+ T cells. What was sequenced was memory CD4+ T cells from blood. These receptors came from an adult in good health and CMV-seronegative.

The J gene is TRBJ1-2, the V gene TRBV4-2; weak D call: TRBD1 (5 bases). CDR1 LGHNA and CDR2 YNFKEQ come from the germline V gene. Trimming removed 4 bases from V and 0 bases from J, with 12 bases in between. This CDR3 contains 15 residues. This CDR3 is CASSPREDANYGYTF. The CDR3 region has the DNA TGTGCCAGCAGCCCCAGGGAGGACGCTAACTATGGCTACACCTTC.

The V gene is TRBV14, the J gene TRBJ2-1, with a weak D call TRBD2 (6 bases). V was shortened by 4 bases and J by 4 bases, with 20 bases between the two germline ends. The CDR3 extends over 17 amino acids. Germline V gene data show CDR1 as SGHDN and CDR2 as FVKESK. In nucleotides, the CDR3 is TGTGCCAGCAGCCCCCTCGGTTCGGGAGCGGGTTACAATGAGCAGTTCTTC. It is translated as CASSPLGSGAGYNEQFF.

This chain joins TRBV7-2 and TRBJ2-6; D not resolved. Germline loops: CDR1 SGHTA, CDR2 FQGNSA. The V end was cut by 1 base, the J end by 0 bases, with 4 bases between. The CDR3 runs to 15 residues. The CDR3 nucleotides are TGTGCCAGCAGCTTAGGCGGCTCTGGGGCCAACGTCCTGACTTTC. Amino acid sequence: CASSLGGSGANVLTF.